This passage covers 29 T cell receptor beta chains from one sample sequenced in a study of shared clonotypes between healthy human individuals. Measured with immunoSEQ multiplex PCR; TCRdb has only the in-frame clones, and not every one. The table includes a few million clones, over 90% detected once. Sequences were obtained from naive CD4+ T cells from PBMCs. Subset meaning: CD45RA+ positively selected. All receptors come from a man in his late teens or twenties in good health. Some clones in this sample may be carry-over from other donors' samples.

The gene calls are TRBV11-2 and TRBJ1-3; 7 positions agree with TRBD1. Germline CDR1 reads SGHAT; CDR2 reads FQNNGV. V lost 4 bases, J lost 7 bases, and 16 bases stayed unmatched. This CDR3 comprises 17 residues. The DNA for the CDR3 is TGTGCCAGCAGCTCTTCCGAGGGGGCACTTGTCCCGAACACCATATATTTT. Its protein is CASSSSEGALVPNTIYF.

The chain employs TRBV7-7 and TRBJ2-1; tentatively, D is TRBD1 (5 bases). The germline gives CDR1 SSHAT, CDR2 FNYEAQ (reference sequence). The CDR3 is 15 residues long. Deletions cut 7 bases from V and 0 bases from J, with 13 bases between. The CDR3 reads CASTEDQGSYNEQFF. As DNA, the CDR3 is TGTGCCAGCACCGAGGACCAGGGCTCCTACAATGAGCAGTTCTTC.

V usage is TRBV7-9 and J usage is TRBJ2-7, with TRBD2 matching 11 bases. Germline-derived CDR1 and CDR2 are SEHNR and FQNEAQ (reference sequence). V shed 5 bases, J shed 1 base, and the junction held 16 bases outside the gene matches. The CDR3 is 19 residues long. CDR3 DNA sequence: TGTGCCAGCAGCAGTTCTAGCGGGAGGTCAGGACGTATATCCTACGAGCAGTACTTC. This sequence encodes CASSSSSGRSGRISYEQYF. Full variable domain (outside the CDR3, taken from reference TRBV7-9 and TRBJ2-7): DTGVSQNPRHKITKRGQNVTFRCDPISEHNRLYWYRQTLGQGPEFLTYFQNEAQLEKSRLLSDRFSAERPKGSFSTLEIQRTEQGDSAMYLCASSSSSGRSGRISYEQYFGPGTRLTVT.

Notes on this clone: Other DNA sequences in this specimen translate into the identical CDR3. The J gene is TRBJ2-7, the V gene TRBV10-3, with 7 bases fitting TRBD1. CDR3 length: 12 residues. The V segment lost 6 bases and the J segment 3 bases; nucleotides outside the gene matches: 2. Germline V CDR1 and CDR2: ENHRY, SYGVKD. DNA of the CDR3: TGTGCCATCAGGGGGACAGACTACGAGCAGTACTTC. Its translation: CAIRGTDYEQYF.

V usage is TRBV5-8 and J usage is TRBJ1-3; 7 bases are a match to TRBD1. V lost 4 bases and J lost 0; bases outside the gene matches: 10. The CDR3 has 17 residues. Germline V gives CDR1 SGHTS, CDR2 YDEGEE. CDR3 amino acids: CASSTGQALTSGNTIYF. In DNA form, the CDR3 reads TGTGCCAGCAGCACCGGACAGGCCCTGACCTCTGGAAACACCATATATTTT.

The genes are TRBV7-2 and TRBJ2-7; D ambiguous. The V end lost 6 bases, the J end lost 2 bases, and 14 bases lay between the germline ends. Germline CDR1 and CDR2: SGHTA and FQGNSA. This CDR3 region has 14 residues. DNA of the CDR3: TGTGCCAGCAGTATGACGGGCGCAACCTACGAGCAGTACTTC. It encodes CASSMTGATYEQYF.

The CDR3 region is CASSPTSGSSGANVLTF. CDR3 DNA: TGTGCCAGCAGTCCTACTAGCGGGAGCTCTGGGGCCAACGTCCTGACTTTC. The rearrangement joins TRBV28 to TRBJ2-6; TRBD2 matches at 11 bases. Per the germline V gene, CDR1 is MDHEN and CDR2 is SYDVKM. The CDR3 runs to 17 residues. Germline trimming cut 5 bases from V and 0 bases from J; bases unmatched to any gene: 3. Full variable domain (rest looked up from reference TRBV28 and TRBJ2-6): DVKVTQSSRYLVKRTGEKVFLECVQDMDHENMFWYRQDPGLGLRLIYFSYDVKMKEKGDIPEGYSVSREKKERFSLILESASTNQTSMYLCASSPTSGSSGANVLTFGAGSRLTVL.

Remarks on this clone: The same CDR3 can be traced to other DNA sequences in this sample. This chain uses TRBV4-3 with TRBJ2-7, with a weak D call TRBD2 (6 bases). The CDR3 is made up of 15 amino acids. The V gene's germline CDR1 is LGHNA and CDR2 YSLEER. V lost 0 bases and J lost 1, with 10 bases in between. CDR3 residues: CASSQDPGTSYEQYF. The CDR3 region has the DNA TGCGCCAGCAGCCAAGATCCCGGGACTTCCTACGAGCAGTACTTC.

The chain links TRBV6-7 to TRBJ1-4; D gene uncertain. TRBV6-7 is treated as an ORF (open reading frame) with a function not yet certain. Trimming cost V 6 bases and J 14 bases, with 10 bases left between them. The CDR3 spans 10 residues. For the CDR3, the DNA is TGTGCCAGCAGCCCCGGGGTTCTGTTTTTT. As protein: CASSPGVLFF.

The V gene is TRBV9, the J gene TRBJ1-1; D gene ambiguous. Germline V lookup: CDR1 SGDLS, CDR2 YYNGEE. V was trimmed by 4 bases and J by 0 bases, leaving 10 bases between them. This CDR3 has 14 amino acids. The CDR3 loop is CASSPAGMNTEAFF. The CDR3, as DNA: TGTGCCAGCAGCCCAGCGGGCATGAACACTGAAGCTTTCTTT. The full variable domain, in which reference TRBV9 and TRBJ1-1 provide the parts outside the CDR3, is DSGVTQTPKHLITATGQRVTLRCSPRSGDLSVYWYQQSLDQGLQFLIQYYNGEERAKGNILERFSAQQFPDLHSELNLSSLELGDSALYFCASSPAGMNTEAFFGQGTRLTVV.

The chain uses TRBV7-3 and TRBJ2-7; TRBD1 matches at 9 bases. The CDR3 contains 15 residues. The germline V gene has CDR1 SGHTA and CDR2 FQGTGA. With 5 bases clipped from V and 5 bases from J, the junction kept 10 bases outside the gene matches. In DNA, the CDR3 is TGTGCCAGCAGCGCAACGGGACAGGGCATCGACGAGCAGTACTTC. Encoded protein: CASSATGQGIDEQYF.

The chain combines TRBV4-3 with TRBJ1-4; tentatively, D is TRBD1 (6 bases). Germline V gives CDR1 LGHNA, CDR2 YSLEER. The CDR3 consists of 16 residues. Trimming shortened V by 0 bases and J by 10 bases, and 18 bases separated the two germline ends. The CDR3 loop is CASSQDFAQGRGKLFF. Written as DNA, the CDR3 is TGCGCCAGCAGCCAAGATTTCGCACAGGGACGTGGAAAACTGTTTTTT.

The CDR3 DNA follows: TGCGCCAGCCCAAAGCCCCAGCATTTT. It codes for CASPKPQHF. The genes are TRBV10-1 and TRBJ1-5; unclear D gene. Trimming took off 8 bases at V and 8 bases at J, with 4 bases between the two ends. Germline V gene lookup returns CDR1 WNHNN and CDR2 SYGVQD (reference sequence). This CDR3 is 9 amino acids long.

The chain has TRBV5-1 and TRBJ2-2; D is perhaps TRBD1 (7 bases). Germline CDR1 SGHRS, CDR2 YFSETQ. V lost 4 bases and J lost 3, with 19 bases in between. There are 17 residues in the CDR3. CDR3 sequence (DNA): TGCGCCAGCAGCCCTATGACGGGGGACAGACACACCGGGGAGCTGTTTTTT. Its translation: CASSPMTGDRHTGELFF.

This clone was observed once. The same CDR3 arises from other DNA sequences in this sample as well. V and J are TRBV18 and TRBJ2-7; D unclear. The CDR3 contains 13 residues. V lost 4 bases to trimming and J lost 1 base, with 8 bases between them. Germline lookup yields CDR1 KGHSH and CDR2 LQKENI. The CDR3 DNA reads as TGTGCCAGCTCACGAACAGCGTCCTACGAGCAGTACTTC. It encodes CASSRTASYEQYF.

The chain combines TRBV18 with TRBJ2-1; tentatively, D is TRBD1 or TRBD2 (5 bases each). CDR3 length: 15 residues. Trimming took off 0 bases at V and 7 bases at J, with 13 bases between the two ends. Germline CDR1 KGHSH, CDR2 LQKENI. The CDR3 DNA follows: TGTGCCAGCTCACCACCGGGGACGATGCTGAATGAGCAGTTCTTC. Translated, it gives CASSPPGTMLNEQFF.

The rearrangement joins TRBV5-4 to TRBJ2-3, with a tentative D call TRBD2 (6 bases). Per the germline V gene, CDR1 is SGHNT and CDR2 is YYREEE (reference sequence). Trimming shortened V by 4 bases and J by 5 bases, and 26 bases separated the two germline ends. There are 18 residues in the CDR3. CDR3 nucleotides: TGTGCCAGCAGCCCCGCCGGGGGAGGACAACGGAGGGGAGATACGCAGTATTTT. Translating gives CASSPAGGGQRRGDTQYF.

Concerning this clone itself: This same CDR3 is encoded by further DNA sequences in the sample. The V gene is TRBV6-5, the J gene TRBJ1-5, with D uncertain. Trimming shortened V by 0 bases and J by 4 bases, and 7 bases separated the two germline ends. Per the germline V gene, CDR1 is MNHEY and CDR2 is SVGAGI. There are 14 residues in the CDR3. The CDR3 protein is CASSYSSSNQPQHF. CDR3 sequence (DNA): TGTGCCAGCAGTTACTCGAGTTCTAATCAGCCCCAGCATTTT.

The V and J genes are TRBV5-4 and TRBJ1-3; 8 nucleotides line up with TRBD1. Unmatched junction bases numbered 6, after V lost 4 bases and J lost 0 bases. Germline V lookup: CDR1 SGHNT, CDR2 YYREEE (reference sequence). This CDR3 region has 16 residues. The CDR3 DNA reads as TGTGCCAGCAGCCGTCAGGGGGCTAGCTCTGGAAACACCATATATTTT. It translates to CASSRQGASSGNTIYF.

V is TRBV11-2 and J is TRBJ2-7, with 12 nucleotides matching TRBD2. Trimming took 1 base from V and 4 from J; bases not matched to a gene: 11. CDR3 length: 18 residues. CDR1 is SGHAT and CDR2 is FQNNGV in the germline V gene. For the CDR3, the DNA is TGTGCCAGCAGCTTAGGAGTACTAGCGGGAGGACCTCAATACGAGCAGTACTTC. Translation: CASSLGVLAGGPQYEQYF.

The CDR3 region has the DNA TGTGCACTCTCCGGGCCGGGTGCTCCCTACAATGAGCAGTTCTTC. Its translation: CALSGPGAPYNEQFF. The chain uses TRBV10-3 and TRBJ2-1; D ambiguous. Germline CDR1 reads ENHRY; CDR2 reads SYGVKD. CDR3 length equals 15 residues.

This chain joins TRBV7-3 and TRBJ2-3; D gene ambiguous. This CDR3 comprises 12 residues. V was pared by 5 bases and J by 8 bases, with 11 bases between. The germline V gene encodes CDR1 SGHTA and CDR2 FQGTGA. CDR3 sequence: CASSANKGTQYF. In DNA, the CDR3 is TGTGCCAGCAGCGCAAACAAGGGTACGCAGTATTTT.

With respect to this clone: Within the sample, other DNA sequences also encode this same CDR3. This chain connects TRBV5-1 to TRBJ1-1; maybe TRBD1 (5 bases). V was shortened by 7 bases and J by 1 base, with 8 bases between the two germline ends. Germline lookup yields CDR1 SGHRS and CDR2 YFSETQ. This CDR3 region has 12 residues. The CDR3 nucleotides read TGCGCCAGCGGTACAGGGAACACTGAAGCTTTCTTT. Its protein is CASGTGNTEAFF.

The V gene is TRBV5-4, the J gene TRBJ2-6, with D unresolved. The V gene's germline CDR1 is SGHNT and CDR2 YYREEE (reference sequence). V was clipped by 4 bases and J by 2 bases, with 7 bases between them. The CDR3 spans 14 residues. The CDR3 protein is CASSLRPGANVLTF. CDR3 coding DNA: TGTGCCAGCAGCCTGAGACCTGGGGCCAACGTCCTGACTTTC.

The chain has TRBV5-4 and TRBJ2-2, with 8 nucleotides matching TRBD2. V was pared by 4 bases and J by 0 bases, with 5 bases of the junction left unmatched. The CDR3 runs to 16 residues. The germline gives CDR1 SGHNT, CDR2 YYREEE (reference sequence). DNA of the CDR3: TGTGCCAGCAGCCGCGAGGGACTAGCGAACACCGGGGAGCTGTTTTTT. It translates to CASSREGLANTGELFF.

V and J are TRBV10-1 and TRBJ2-3, with D maybe TRBD2 (6 bases). Germline loops: CDR1 WNHNN, CDR2 SYGVQD (reference sequence). The CDR3 contains 16 residues. The germline V and J ends were trimmed by 2 bases and 4 bases, with 16 bases remaining between them. CDR3 sequence: CASSEPRGKGADTQYF. The CDR3 region has the DNA TGCGCCAGCAGTGAGCCCCGGGGGAAAGGCGCAGATACGCAGTATTTT.

This clone showed up just once. V gene TRBV7-2 combines with J gene TRBJ2-2; the match to TRBD2 covers 7 bases. This CDR3 spans 16 amino acids. Unmatched junction bases numbered 3, after V lost 0 bases and J lost 2 bases. CDR1 is SGHTA and CDR2 is FQGNSA in the germline V gene. This chain's CDR3 is CASSLAGAGNTGELFF. The CDR3 DNA sequence: TGTGCCAGCAGCTTAGCTGGAGCGGGAAACACCGGGGAGCTGTTTTTT.

This chain connects TRBV28 to TRBJ2-3; D perhaps matches TRBD2 (5 bases). Trimming removed 7 bases at V and 2 bases at J, with 16 bases between. Germline CDR1 MDHEN, CDR2 SYDVKM. The CDR3 contains 15 residues. The CDR3 sequence is CASKKRDSLTDTQYF. CDR3 sequence (DNA): TGTGCCAGCAAGAAACGGGATAGTCTCACAGATACGCAGTATTTT.

This clone was counted once. The J gene is TRBJ1-5, the V gene TRBV6-6; TRBD1 matches at 10 bases. Germline trimming cut 2 bases from V and 9 bases from J; bases unmatched to any gene: 10. CDR3 length equals 16 residues. Germline CDR1 reads MNHNY; CDR2 reads SVGAGI (reference sequence). CDR3 sequence reads: CASSYPTGGAPGPQHF. In DNA, the CDR3 is TGTGCCAGCAGTTACCCGACAGGGGGCGCCCCTGGGCCCCAGCATTTT.